The 17 T cell receptor beta chains reported below all come from one sample, sequenced in a study of T cell repertoires in cytomegalovirus infection. What these receptors recognize is not known. TCRdb recomputed calls from the reads with MiXCR, one row per CDR3 protein. The sample yields some 700,000 distinct CDR3 sequences, around 35% seen once. This sample comprised cultured PBMCs, obtained from culture after CMV antigen stimulation. All receptors derive from a human donor in good health (CMV status not recorded). Some clones in this sample may be carry-over from other donors' samples.

The V and J genes are TRBV7-6 and TRBJ2-5; tentative D call: TRBD2 (7 bases). V lost 1 base to trimming and J lost 3 bases, with 12 bases between them. This CDR3 comprises 15 residues. CDR1 is SGHVS, CDR2 FNYEAQ, per germline. CDR3 protein: CASSLGGGYEETQYF. The CDR3, as DNA: TGTGCCAGCAGCTTAGGGGGGGGCTATGAAGAGACCCAGTACTTC.

This clonotype was seen more than once but under ten times. The V call is TRBV10-3, the J call TRBJ2-4; 8 bases agree with TRBD2. V lost 3 bases and J lost 5; bases outside the gene matches: 3. This CDR3 has 14 residues. Germline CDR1 and CDR2: ENHRY and SYGVKD. CDR3 DNA sequence: TGTGCCATCAGTGAAGAAGCGGGGGAAAACATTCAGTACTTC. Its translation is CAISEEAGENIQYF.

The chain is built from TRBV5-1 and TRBJ2-1; 9 bases are a match to TRBD2. CDR1 is SGHRS, CDR2 YFSETQ, per germline. CDR3 size: 19 residues. Trimming removed 2 bases from V and 2 bases from J; junction bases left unmatched: 14. The CDR3 here is CASSLREAGGPWPYNEQFF. In nucleotides, the CDR3 is TGCGCCAGCAGCTTAAGGGAGGCGGGAGGGCCGTGGCCCTACAATGAGCAGTTCTTC.

Worth noting for this clonotype: The junction shows a germline mismatch at one end, possibly a read error. The rearrangement joins TRBV4-3 to TRBJ2-1; a possible D gene is TRBD2 (6 bases). The germline V gene has CDR1 LGHNA and CDR2 YSLEER. This CDR3 contains 17 residues. CDR3 in DNA: TGCACCAGCAGCCAGGCTCCTACGGGACTTACGTGGGGCGAGCAGTTCTTC. Translation gives CTSSQAPTGLTWGEQFF.

V is TRBV27 and J is TRBJ2-5; 8 bases agree with TRBD2. V lost 4 bases and J lost 0; bases outside the gene matches: 7. Germline V gene sequence: CDR1 MNHEY, CDR2 SMNVEV (reference sequence). This CDR3 contains 16 residues. As DNA, the CDR3 is TGTGCCAGCAGTTCTTTAACTAGCGGTTACCAAGAGACCCAGTACTTC. Residues: CASSSLTSGYQETQYF.

The V gene is TRBV2, the J gene TRBJ1-2; 8 bases match TRBD1. V gave up 4 bases and J gave up 5 bases; unmatched junction bases: 9. This CDR3 has 15 amino acids. From germline, CDR1 is SNHLY and CDR2 FYNNEI. The DNA of the CDR3 is TGTGCCAGCAGTGCTCAACCGGGACAGGCTTATGGCTACACCTTC. Protein: CASSAQPGQAYGYTF.

The rearrangement uses TRBV20-1 and TRBJ2-6, with D possibly matching TRBD2 (5 bases). The CDR3 is made up of 14 amino acids. CDR1 and CDR2 (germline): DFQATT, SNEGSKA (reference sequence). V shed 1 base and J shed 4 bases, with 8 bases lying between them. In nucleotides, the CDR3 is TGCAGTGCTAGAGGAGGGTTAGGGGCCAACGTCCTGACTTTC. Its translation: CSARGGLGANVLTF.

The CDR3 region is CASSLSGVTEAFF. The CDR3 DNA follows: TGTGCCAGCAGCTTGTCGGGTGTGACTGAAGCTTTCTTT. V and J are TRBV6-8 and TRBJ1-1, with unresolved D. The germline gives CDR1 MNHGY, CDR2 SAAAGT. This CDR3 contains 13 residues. V was clipped by 6 bases and J by 5 bases, with 13 bases between them.

The rearrangement uses TRBV4-2 and TRBJ2-2; 12 bases match TRBD2. This CDR3 is built from 17 residues. J lost 3 bases, V lost 4 bases, and 6 bases had no gene match. The germline gives CDR1 LGHNA, CDR2 YNFKEQ. The CDR3 bases are TGTGCCAGCAGCCGACGACTAGCGGGGGACTACACCGGGGAGCTGTTTTTT. Its protein product is CASSRRLAGDYTGELFF.

This clonotype was counted a few times. CDR3 in DNA: TGTGCCAGCAGCTTGCGACCGGGTCTAGCTGAGGCCCAAGAGACCCAGTACTTC. As protein: CASSLRPGLAEAQETQYF. The chain is built from TRBV7-6 and TRBJ2-5; tentative D call: TRBD2 (5 bases). Trimming took 3 bases from V and 1 from J, leaving 21 bases between them. The germline CDR1 and CDR2 sequences are SGHVS and FNYEAQ. The CDR3 spans 18 residues.

The rearrangement uses TRBV5-1 and TRBJ1-1, with 9 bases lining up with TRBD1. The junction had 9 bases not matched to a gene; V was cut back by 4 bases and J by 5 bases. The CDR3 runs 15 residues. CDR1 and CDR2 from the germline V gene are SGHRS and YFSETQ. The chain's CDR3 is CASSPIQGARTEAFF. The CDR3 bases are TGCGCCAGCAGCCCTATACAGGGGGCGAGGACTGAAGCTTTCTTT.

The chain combines TRBV7-2 with TRBJ2-7, with 8 nucleotides matching TRBD2. Losses at the gene ends were 0 bases for V and 3 bases for J; bases not matched to a gene: 4. Looked up from germline, CDR1 is SGHTA and CDR2 is FQGNSA. The CDR3 length is 15 residues. CDR3: CASSLAGTRIYEQYF. The DNA of the CDR3 is TGTGCCAGCAGCTTAGCAGGGACTAGAATCTACGAGCAGTACTTC. The complete variable domain, with remaining parts taken from reference TRBV7-2 and TRBJ2-7, reads GAGVSQSPSNKVTEKGKDVELRCDPISGHTALYWYRQSLGQGLEFLIYFQGNSAPDKSGLPSDRFSAERTGGSVSTLTIQRTQQEDSAVYLCASSLAGTRIYEQYFGPGTRLTVT.

The sample holds a few counts of this clonotype. The CDR3 region has the DNA TGTGCCAGCAGTAGGGCTTTGGACACTGAAGCTTTCTTT. Protein: CASSRALDTEAFF. The chain joins TRBV28 to TRBJ1-1; D unresolved. V was cut by 5 bases and J by 3 bases, with 10 bases left in between. From germline, CDR1 is MDHEN and CDR2 SYDVKM. This CDR3 has 13 residues.

This chain links TRBV12-3 or TRBV12-4 with TRBJ1-3; D uncertain. This CDR3 region has 15 residues. The germline V and J ends were trimmed by 3 bases and 2 bases, with 11 bases remaining between them. Written as DNA, the CDR3 is TGTGCCAGCAGTTTTGAGTCCCAGCCTGGAAACACCATATATTTT. Protein product: CASSFESQPGNTIYF.

This rearrangement joins TRBV27 to TRBJ2-5, with TRBD1 as a possible D gene (6 bases). Germline V gene lookup returns CDR1 MNHEY and CDR2 SMNVEV (reference sequence). V was cut by 6 bases and J by 3 bases, with 23 bases left in between. The CDR3 covers 17 residues. This CDR3 is CASSRNPQGPHKETQYF. CDR3 nucleotides: TGTGCCAGCAGCCGGAATCCCCAGGGGCCCCATAAAGAGACCCAGTACTTC.

The chain has TRBV20-1 and TRBJ1-5; D remains ambiguous. The V gene's germline CDR1 is DFQATT and CDR2 SNEGSKA (reference sequence). The CDR3 runs to 13 residues. V was trimmed by 2 bases and J by 5 bases, leaving 10 bases between them. The CDR3 sequence is CSARRPGDQPQHF. In DNA, the CDR3 is TGCAGTGCTAGAAGGCCAGGTGATCAGCCCCAGCATTTT.

There are a few counts of this clonotype. The chain joins TRBV7-2 to TRBJ2-1; TRBD1 matches 10 bases. The CDR3 runs to 14 residues. After removal of 5 bases from V and 10 bases from J, the junction contained 8 bases not matched to a gene. Germline CDR1 and CDR2: SGHTA and FQGNSA. CDR3 sequence reads: CASSISRDRGEQFF. In DNA, the CDR3 is TGTGCCAGCAGCATAAGTCGGGACAGGGGCGAGCAGTTCTTC.